The 2 T cell receptor beta chains listed next were all sequenced from one sample in a study of early stage breast cancer tumors. The data were produced by immunoSEQ multiplex PCR, yet TCRdb's version contains in-frame clones alone and is incomplete. Here the sample spans about 15,000 clones, approximately 84% being singletons. The sequenced material came from normal breast tissue next to the tumor. The receptors were gathered from a person aged 25 to 39 with breast cancer.

V and J are TRBV10-1 and TRBJ2-2; D perhaps matches TRBD2 (6 bases). Trimming removed 5 bases at V and 7 bases at J, with 11 bases between. Germline CDR1 is WNHNN and CDR2 is SYGVQD (reference sequence). The CDR3 spans 13 residues. CDR3: CASSPGTYGELFF. In DNA form, the CDR3 reads TGCGCCAGCAGTCCCGGGACTTACGGGGAGCTGTTTTTT.

The chain is built from TRBV30 and TRBJ1-1; possibly TRBD1 for D (5 bases). The ends were cut back, 2 bases at V and 4 bases at J, with 11 bases in the middle. The CDR3 is 13 amino acids. Germline values: CDR1 GTSNPN, CDR2 SVGIG (reference sequence). The CDR3 nucleotides read TGTGCCTGGAGTCTGGGGGTCGGCACTGAAGCTTTCTTT. It encodes CAWSLGVGTEAFF.